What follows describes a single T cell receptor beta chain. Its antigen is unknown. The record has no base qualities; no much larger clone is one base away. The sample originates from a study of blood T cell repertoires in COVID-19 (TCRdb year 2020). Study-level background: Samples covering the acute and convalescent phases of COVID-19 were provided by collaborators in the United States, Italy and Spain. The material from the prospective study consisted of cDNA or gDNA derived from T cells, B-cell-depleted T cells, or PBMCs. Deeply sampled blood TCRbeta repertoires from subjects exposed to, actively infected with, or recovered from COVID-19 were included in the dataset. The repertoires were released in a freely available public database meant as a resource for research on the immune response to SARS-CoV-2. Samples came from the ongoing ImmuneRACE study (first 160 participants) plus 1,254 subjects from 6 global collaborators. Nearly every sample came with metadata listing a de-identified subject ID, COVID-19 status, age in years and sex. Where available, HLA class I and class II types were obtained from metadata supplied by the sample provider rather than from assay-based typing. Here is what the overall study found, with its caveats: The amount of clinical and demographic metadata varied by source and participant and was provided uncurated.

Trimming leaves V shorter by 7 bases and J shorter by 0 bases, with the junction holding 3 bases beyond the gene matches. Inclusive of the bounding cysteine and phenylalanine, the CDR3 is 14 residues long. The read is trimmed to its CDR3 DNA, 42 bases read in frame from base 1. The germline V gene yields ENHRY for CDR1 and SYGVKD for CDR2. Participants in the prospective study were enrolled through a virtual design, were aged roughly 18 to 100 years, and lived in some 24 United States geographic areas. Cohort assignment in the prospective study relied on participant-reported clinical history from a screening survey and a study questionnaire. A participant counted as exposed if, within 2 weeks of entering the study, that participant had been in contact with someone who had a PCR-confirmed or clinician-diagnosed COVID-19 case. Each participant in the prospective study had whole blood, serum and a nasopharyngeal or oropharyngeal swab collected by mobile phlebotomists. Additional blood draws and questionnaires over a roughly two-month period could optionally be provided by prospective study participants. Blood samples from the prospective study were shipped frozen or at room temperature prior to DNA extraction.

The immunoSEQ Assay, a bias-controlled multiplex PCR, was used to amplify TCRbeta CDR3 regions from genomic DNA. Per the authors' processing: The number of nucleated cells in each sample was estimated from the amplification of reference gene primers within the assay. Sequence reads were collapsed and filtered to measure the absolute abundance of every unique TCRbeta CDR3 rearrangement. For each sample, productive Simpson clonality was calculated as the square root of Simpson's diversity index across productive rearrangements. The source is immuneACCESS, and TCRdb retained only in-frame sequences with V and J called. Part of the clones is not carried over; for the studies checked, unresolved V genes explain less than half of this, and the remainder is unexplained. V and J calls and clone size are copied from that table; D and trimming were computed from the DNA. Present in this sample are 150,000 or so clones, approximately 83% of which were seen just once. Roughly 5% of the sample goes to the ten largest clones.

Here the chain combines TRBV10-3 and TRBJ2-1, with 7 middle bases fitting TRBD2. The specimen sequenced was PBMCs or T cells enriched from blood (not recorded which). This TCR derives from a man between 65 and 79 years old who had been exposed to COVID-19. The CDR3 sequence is CAIMGGSSYNEQFF. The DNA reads TGTGCCATCATGGGCGGGAGCTCCTACAATGAGCAGTTCTTC.